One sample yielded the 6 T cell receptor beta chains listed below, sequenced in a study of T cell changes during pregnancy in multiple sclerosis. Clones were read by immunoSEQ multiplex PCR, and TCRdb kept only the in-frame ones, dropping some. Seen here are roughly 86,000 clones, 85% to 95% observed once, and the top ten hold about 2.4%. Sequenced material: peripheral blood, taken in the first trimester of pregnancy. The receptors originated from a female donor with multiple sclerosis, enrolled in a pregnancy study.

The chain is built from TRBV27 and TRBJ2-7; 7 nucleotides agree with TRBD2. The CDR3 sequence is 15 residues long. Germline CDR1 MNHEY, CDR2 SMNVEV (reference sequence). Trimming removed 3 bases from V and 4 bases from J; junction bases left unmatched: 9. The CDR3 protein is CASSFSPGGLYEQYF. Written as DNA, the CDR3 is TGTGCCAGCAGTTTCAGTCCGGGAGGTTTGTACGAGCAGTACTTC.

This rearrangement joins TRBV6-6 to TRBJ2-7; D is possibly TRBD2 (6 bases). The CDR3 has 14 amino acids. Trimming left V 2 bases short and J 0 bases short, with 8 bases between. Germline V gene data show CDR1 as MNHNY and CDR2 as SVGAGI (reference sequence). CDR3 sequence reads: CASSYAGPSYEQYF. Here the CDR3 DNA reads TGTGCCAGCAGTTACGCGGGGCCCTCCTACGAGCAGTACTTC.

The genes are TRBV7-3 and TRBJ2-1, with a possible D match to TRBD2 (5 bases). Germline CDR1 SGHTA, CDR2 FQGTGA. The CDR3 is 15 amino acids. V was pared by 4 bases and J by 1 base, with 11 bases between. CDR3 region: CASSSSGYSYNEQFF. Here the CDR3 DNA reads TGTGCCAGCAGCTCATCGGGGTATTCCTACAATGAGCAGTTCTTC.

This clone was seen just once. The chain has TRBV5-4 and TRBJ2-5, with TRBD2 matching over 12 bases. Germline V gene data show CDR1 as SGHNT and CDR2 as YYREEE (reference sequence). The CDR3 spans 16 residues. Trimming took 6 bases from V and 2 from J; bases not matched to a gene: 8. DNA for the CDR3: TGTGCCAGCACCTGGGGCCTAGCGGGAGGGCAAGAGACCCAGTACTTC. It codes for CASTWGLAGGQETQYF. Drawing the rest from reference TRBV5-4 and TRBJ2-5, the complete variable domain is ETGVTQSPTHLIKTRGQQVTLRCSSQSGHNTVSWYQQALGQGPQFIFQYYREEENGRGNFPPRFSGLQFPNYSSELNVNALELDDSALYLCASTWGLAGGQETQYFGPGTRLLVL.

The chain uses TRBV28 and TRBJ1-1, with 7 positions matching TRBD1. Unmatched junction bases numbered 12, after V lost 3 bases and J lost 5 bases. The CDR3 has 16 residues. Per the germline V gene, CDR1 is MDHEN and CDR2 is SYDVKM. The CDR3 loop is CASSLGRGPEGTEAFF. Here the CDR3 DNA reads TGTGCCAGCAGTTTGGGAAGGGGGCCTGAGGGAACTGAAGCTTTCTTT.

The chain combines TRBV6-5 with TRBJ2-2; no firm D call. The CDR3 runs to 13 residues. With 4 bases removed from V and 4 bases from J, the gap between germline ends came to 7 bases. Germline V gene lookup returns CDR1 MNHEY and CDR2 SVGAGI. CDR3 sequence (DNA): TGTGCCAGCAGTTTTAGAAGCACCGGGGAGCTGTTTTTT. Amino acid sequence: CASSFRSTGELFF.